Listed here are 20 T cell receptor beta chains from one sample, sequenced in a study of T cells after yellow fever vaccination. TCRdb re-analysed the 5' RACE reads in MiXCR, keeping a single row per CDR3 protein. The data show roughly 150,000 distinct CDR3 sequences, 5.5% to 7.5% seen once. Specimen: CD4+ T cells sorted from PBMCs, collected about 5 days after the first yellow fever vaccination. The origin of the receptors is a man between 18 and 35 years old who received the YFV17D yellow fever vaccine.

This clonotype was seen repeatedly, ten times or more. This rearrangement joins TRBV29-1 to TRBJ1-1; the D is unclear. The CDR3 is made up of 12 amino acids. Germline V gene sequence: CDR1 SQVTM, CDR2 ANQGSEA. The germline V and J ends were trimmed by 6 bases and 4 bases, with 12 bases remaining between them. The CDR3 here is CSVGEIGTEAFF. The DNA for the CDR3 is TGCAGCGTCGGCGAGATTGGCACTGAAGCTTTCTTT.

This clonotype was seen many times. The chain uses TRBV5-1 and TRBJ1-2, with a possible D match to TRBD1 (5 bases). CDR1 and CDR2 from the germline V gene are SGHRS and YFSETQ. V dropped 7 bases and J dropped 3 bases, with 22 bases sitting between them. The CDR3 spans 16 residues. DNA for the CDR3: TGCGCCAGCTCCTTGGGGAGGGATGAACAGGACTATGGCTACACCTTC. Encoded protein: CASSLGRDEQDYGYTF.

This clonotype appeared many times. The chain couples TRBV20-1 to TRBJ2-1, with D possibly being TRBD2 (7 bases). The CDR3 is 16 residues long. The germline V and J ends were trimmed by 3 bases and 7 bases, with 22 bases remaining between them. CDR1 and CDR2 (germline): DFQATT, SNEGSKA (reference sequence). The CDR3 coding sequence is TGCAGTGCTAGGAACCCCCCAAGGGGGGGGCAGAATGAGCAGTTCTTC. It codes for CSARNPPRGGQNEQFF.

There are many counts of this clonotype. The chain employs TRBV7-2 and TRBJ1-5; D uncertain. The ends were cut back, 1 base at V and 2 bases at J, with 9 bases in the middle. The germline V gene encodes CDR1 SGHTA and CDR2 FQGNSA. CDR3 length: 15 amino acids. CDR3 in amino acids: CASSLGVGRNQPQHF. The CDR3 region has the DNA TGTGCCAGCAGCTTAGGGGTGGGCCGCAATCAGCCCCAGCATTTT. The whole variable domain, filled in from reference TRBV7-2 and TRBJ1-5, reads GAGVSQSPSNKVTEKGKDVELRCDPISGHTALYWYRQSLGQGLEFLIYFQGNSAPDKSGLPSDRFSAERTGGSVSTLTIQRTQQEDSAVYLCASSLGVGRNQPQHFGDGTRLSIL.

In its sample, this clonotype was seen many times. The CDR3, as DNA: TGCAGTGCTAGCGTTAGGGGAAGCTCCTACAATGAGCAGTTCTTC. Its translation is CSASVRGSSYNEQFF. The V call is TRBV20-1, the J call TRBJ2-1, with D perhaps matching TRBD1 (5 bases). V was trimmed by 3 bases and J by 0 bases, leaving 12 bases between them. The CDR3 length is 15 residues. CDR1 DFQATT and CDR2 SNEGSKA come from the germline V gene (reference sequence).

This clonotype was seen a few times. The rearrangement joins TRBV9 to TRBJ2-5; TRBD2 agrees at 11 bases. The CDR3 length is 17 residues. J lost 2 bases, V lost 4 bases, and 10 bases had no gene match. The germline gives CDR1 SGDLS, CDR2 YYNGEE. CDR3 loop: CASSPRRLAGRQETQYF. Written as DNA, the CDR3 is TGTGCCAGCAGCCCTCGACGACTAGCGGGGAGACAAGAGACCCAGTACTTC. The full variable domain, in which reference TRBV9 and TRBJ2-5 provide the parts outside the CDR3, is DSGVTQTPKHLITATGQRVTLRCSPRSGDLSVYWYQQSLDQGLQFLIQYYNGEERAKGNILERFSAQQFPDLHSELNLSSLELGDSALYFCASSPRRLAGRQETQYFGPGTRLLVL.

The CDR3 DNA follows: TGTGCCAGCAGCTTGGGGTCCGGGAGTAGCGGTTTGGAGACCCAGTACTTC. It encodes CASSLGSGSSGLETQYF. The rearrangement uses TRBV11-2 and TRBJ2-5; a weak D match, TRBD2 (6 bases). V gave up 3 bases and J gave up 5 bases, with 22 bases separating them. CDR3 length equals 17 residues. The germline CDR1 and CDR2 sequences are SGHAT and FQNNGV.

Comments on this clonotype: Its ends do not fully match the called genes, so a read error is possible. J is TRBJ1-5 and V is TRBV12-3 or TRBV12-4; D ambiguous. CDR3 length: 13 residues. CDR3 residues: CASSLEVNHPQHF. CDR3 coding DNA: TGTGCCAGCAGTTTAGAGGTGAATCACCCCCAGCATTTT.

This clonotype was found many times. The chain carries TRBV7-2 and TRBJ1-6, with D unclear. V shed 1 base and J shed 5 bases, with 9 bases lying between them. This CDR3 comprises 15 residues. The germline V gene has CDR1 SGHTA and CDR2 FQGNSA. DNA of the CDR3: TGTGCCAGCAGCTTAGGGGGTGGGGATAATTCACCCCTCCACTTT. It is translated as CASSLGGGDNSPLHF.

This clonotype occurred many times. The chain couples TRBV5-1 to TRBJ1-6, with D unclear. Germline CDR1 is SGHRS and CDR2 is YFSETQ. This CDR3 spans 13 amino acids. Trimming cost V 0 bases and J 7 bases, with 5 bases left between them. The CDR3 region is CASSLVQNSPLHF. The CDR3 DNA reads as TGCGCCAGCAGCTTGGTACAGAATTCACCCCTCCACTTT.

The table lists this clonotype with a few counts. V usage is TRBV12-3 or TRBV12-4 and J usage is TRBJ2-7; TRBD2 aligns across 8 bases. The CDR3 spans 13 residues. V was pared by 4 bases and J by 2 bases, with 1 base of the junction left unmatched. The CDR3 sequence: CASSSGGAYEQYF. As DNA, the CDR3 is TGTGCCAGCAGTTCGGGGGGGGCCTACGAGCAGTACTTC.

This clonotype was found a few times. The chain links TRBV2 to TRBJ1-2; TRBD1 aligns across 10 bases. The CDR3 runs to 16 residues. The germline V gene has CDR1 SNHLY and CDR2 FYNNEI. The ends lost 5 bases at V and 7 bases at J; junction bases unmatched: 13. The CDR3 coding sequence is TGTGCCAGCAGTCGTGGGACAGGGGATCCAAATGCTGGCTACACCTTC. It is translated as CASSRGTGDPNAGYTF.

J is TRBJ1-6 and V is TRBV6-1; 9 bases fit TRBD1. The CDR3 consists of 16 residues. The V and J ends lost 0 bases and 7 bases, in that order; junction bases with no gene match: 4. In germline, CDR1 is MNHNS, CDR2 SASEGT. CDR3 amino acids: CASSEAQGARNSPLHF. The CDR3 nucleotides are TGTGCCAGCAGTGAAGCACAGGGGGCCAGGAATTCACCCCTCCACTTT.

This clonotype was picked up many times. The V gene is TRBV15, the J gene TRBJ1-5, with a weak D call TRBD1 (5 bases). Germline CDR1 LNHNV, CDR2 YYDKDF (reference sequence). The V end was cut by 3 bases, the J end by 6 bases, with 9 bases between. The CDR3 is 13 amino acids. CDR3 in amino acids: CATSRGVGQPQHF. The CDR3 DNA reads TGTGCCACCAGCAGGGGGGTAGGTCAGCCCCAGCATTTT.

This clonotype has ten or more counts. Here the CDR3 reads CASSFAGLHEQYV. CDR3 nucleotides: TGTGCCAGCAGTTTTGCAGGGTTGCACGAGCAGTACGTC. The chain carries TRBV28 and TRBJ2-7; possibly TRBD1 for D (5 bases). With 3 bases removed from V and 5 bases from J, the gap between germline ends came to 11 bases. The CDR3 totals 13 residues. Per the germline V gene, CDR1 is MDHEN and CDR2 is SYDVKM.

This chain links TRBV7-9 with TRBJ2-5; a weak D match, TRBD1 (6 bases). The V gene's germline CDR1 is SEHNR and CDR2 FQNEAQ (reference sequence). With 5 bases removed from V and 5 bases from J, the gap between germline ends came to 15 bases. This CDR3 region has 14 residues. CDR3 residues: CASSTRGTRETQYF. CDR3 sequence (DNA): TGTGCCAGCAGCACTAGGGGGACCCGGGAGACCCAGTACTTC.

This clonotype was seen ten or more times. This chain connects TRBV20-1 to TRBJ2-4; D is possibly TRBD1 (6 bases). V was trimmed by 3 bases and J by 1 base, leaving 7 bases between them. The CDR3 extends over 13 amino acids. The germline gives CDR1 DFQATT, CDR2 SNEGSKA (reference sequence). The CDR3 DNA sequence: TGCAGTGCTAGGAGGGGGGCCAAAAACATTCAGTACTTC. Encoded protein: CSARRGAKNIQYF.

At least ten counts were recorded for this clonotype. The chain combines TRBV5-1 with TRBJ2-5; D might be TRBD1 or TRBD2, each matching 5 bases. Germline V gene data show CDR1 as SGHRS and CDR2 as YFSETQ. V gave up 6 bases and J gave up 5 bases, with 17 bases separating them. This CDR3 is built from 14 residues. The CDR3 DNA sequence: TGCGCCAGCACCCCGTCGGGACCGGGGGAGACCCAGTACTTC. Amino acids: CASTPSGPGETQYF.

This clonotype was recorded at least ten times. The genes are TRBV7-8 and TRBJ1-1; D remains unclear. Between the trimmed V and J ends, which lost 2 bases and 1 base, there was a span of 5 bases. The CDR3 length is 13 residues. Germline-derived CDR1 and CDR2 are SGHVS and FQNEAQ. CDR3 region: CASSLRGNTEAFF. The CDR3 nucleotides read TGTGCCAGCAGCTTACGTGGGAACACTGAAGCTTTCTTT.

This clonotype was found many times. The rearrangement joins TRBV7-2 to TRBJ2-5; a possible D gene is TRBD2 (6 bases). The germline gives CDR1 SGHTA, CDR2 FQGNSA. The CDR3 spans 15 residues. Deletions cut 10 bases from V and 1 base from J, with 19 bases between. The CDR3 is CATLKIAALQETQYF. The CDR3 region has the DNA TGTGCCACACTTAAGATAGCGGCGCTCCAAGAGACCCAGTACTTC.